This T cell receptor beta chain derives from a study of OX40 agonist ivuxolimab in advanced cancers. Study details: The study enrolled dose-escalation patients with hepatocellular carcinoma, melanoma, renal cell or head and neck cancer. Those enrolled were about 82% male, with a mean age of around 57 years and ages from roughly 23 to 79.

Individuals having autoimmune disease history or systemic immunosuppression were not enrolled. Profiling relied on immunoSEQ multiplex PCR, and the TCRdb table lists in-frame clones only, not all of them. Among tens of thousands of clones listed, over 80% were seen once. Germline V gene sequence: CDR1 GTSNPN, CDR2 SVGIG (reference sequence). Trimming took off 0 bases at V and 0 bases at J, with 5 bases between the two ends. The CDR3 runs 14 residues. The receptor comes from an adult with an advanced solid tumor such as melanoma, head and neck, liver or kidney cancer. The chain joins TRBV30 to TRBJ1-4; no clear D. The specimen was CD4+ or CD8+ T cells sorted from blood, collected in a trial of the OX40 agonist ivuxolimab. This CDR3 is CAWSVLATNEKLFF. CDR3 coding DNA: TGTGCCTGGAGTGTACTTGCAACTAATGAAAAACTGTTTTTT.